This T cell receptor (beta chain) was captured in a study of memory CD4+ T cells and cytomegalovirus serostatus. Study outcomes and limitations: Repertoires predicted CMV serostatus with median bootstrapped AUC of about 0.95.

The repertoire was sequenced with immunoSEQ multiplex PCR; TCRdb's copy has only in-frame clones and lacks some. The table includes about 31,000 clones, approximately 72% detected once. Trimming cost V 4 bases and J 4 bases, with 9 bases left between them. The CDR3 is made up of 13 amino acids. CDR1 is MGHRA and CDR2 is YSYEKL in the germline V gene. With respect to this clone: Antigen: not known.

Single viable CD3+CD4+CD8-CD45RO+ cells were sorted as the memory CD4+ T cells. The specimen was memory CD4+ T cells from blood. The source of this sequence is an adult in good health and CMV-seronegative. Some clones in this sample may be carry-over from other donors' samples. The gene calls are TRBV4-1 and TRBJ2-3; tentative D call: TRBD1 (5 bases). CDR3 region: CASSRTMADTQYF. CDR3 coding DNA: TGCGCCAGCAGCCGGACAATGGCAGATACGCAGTATTTT.